This T cell receptor beta chain was captured by sequencing in a study of T cells in localized non-small cell lung cancer. Notes on this clone: Its antigen is as yet unknown.

General study findings and limits: Sequencing, confined to only one tumor region, leaves heterogeneity possible. It was uninvolved adjacent lung that showed the highest T cell clonality, exceeding tumor.

The protocol was immunoSEQ multiplex PCR, while the TCRdb copy is restricted to in-frame clones and leaves out a portion. The sample lists nearly 25,000 clones, around 88% occurring once. This TCR was sampled from a male donor aged 60 or older with stage II squamous cell lung carcinoma. The specimen was peripheral blood, collected before any cancer treatment.

The CDR3 reads CAIGTFHNEKLFF. In DNA, the CDR3 is TGTGCCATCGGGACTTTCCATAATGAAAAACTGTTTTTT. This chain joins TRBV6-1 and TRBJ1-4; possibly TRBD1 for D (5 bases). Germline V gives CDR1 MNHNS, CDR2 SASEGT. Between the trimmed V and J ends, which lost 10 bases and 4 bases, there was a span of 13 bases. The CDR3 runs 13 residues.